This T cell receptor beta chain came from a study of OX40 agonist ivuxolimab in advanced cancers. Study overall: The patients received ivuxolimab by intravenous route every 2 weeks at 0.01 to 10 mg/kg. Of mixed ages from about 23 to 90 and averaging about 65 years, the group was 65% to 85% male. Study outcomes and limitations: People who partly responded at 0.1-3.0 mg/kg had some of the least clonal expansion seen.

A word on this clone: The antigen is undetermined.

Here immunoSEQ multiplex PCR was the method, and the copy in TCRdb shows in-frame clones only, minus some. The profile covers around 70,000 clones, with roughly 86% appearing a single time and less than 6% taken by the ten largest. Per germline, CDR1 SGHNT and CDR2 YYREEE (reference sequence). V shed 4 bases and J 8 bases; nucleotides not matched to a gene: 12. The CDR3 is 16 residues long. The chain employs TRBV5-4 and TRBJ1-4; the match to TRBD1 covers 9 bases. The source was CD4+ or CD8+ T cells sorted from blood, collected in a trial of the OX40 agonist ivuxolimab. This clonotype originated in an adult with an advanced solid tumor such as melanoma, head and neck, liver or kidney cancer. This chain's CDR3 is CASSLQLQGAREKLFF. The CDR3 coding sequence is TGTGCCAGCAGCCTACAATTACAGGGGGCAAGGGAAAAACTGTTTTTT.